This T cell receptor beta chain emerged from a study of T cell repertoires in cytomegalovirus infection. Regarding this clonotype: Its antigen is still unknown.

The CDR3 covers 18 residues. V shed 0 bases, J shed 3 bases, and the junction held 10 bases outside the gene matches. Germline assignment: CDR1 MNHNY and CDR2 SVGAGI (reference sequence). TCRdb reprocessed the reads via MiXCR and lists one record per CDR3 protein. This sample carries around 100,000 distinct CDR3 sequences, roughly 30% of them seen once, and the ten largest clones take more than 35%. V gene TRBV6-6 combines with J gene TRBJ2-2, with TRBD2 matching 7 bases. The TCR originated in a human donor in good health (CMV status not recorded). Some clones in this sample may be carry-over from other donors' samples. This material consisted of CD8+ T cells from cultured PBMCs, taken from culture after CMV antigen stimulation. CDR3 protein: CASSYSPGMGGDTGELFF. The CDR3 DNA reads TGTGCCAGCAGTTACTCCCCAGGGATGGGGGGGGACACCGGGGAGCTGTTTTTT.